A single sample is the source of the 10 T cell receptor beta chains below, sequenced in a study of PD-1 blockade in classical Hodgkin lymphoma. All the patients suffered relapse after autologous stem cell transplantation, and brentuximab vedotin exposure differed. The method was immunoSEQ multiplex PCR; TCRdb's version includes in-frame clones alone and lacks a portion of them. In the table there are 16,000 or so clones, about four fifths of which are singletons. Sequenced here: peripheral blood mononuclear cells (PBMCs), sampled before the second cycle of nivolumab. The receptors come from a human donor with classical Hodgkin lymphoma.

V usage is TRBV4-2 and J usage is TRBJ1-1; no clear D. The CDR3 covers 13 residues. CDR1 and CDR2 from the germline V gene are LGHNA and YNFKEQ. The V end lost 0 bases, the J end lost 3 bases, and 5 bases lay between the germline ends. Here the CDR3 reads CASSQESHTEAFF. The CDR3 DNA sequence: TGTGCCAGCAGCCAAGAGTCACACACTGAAGCTTTCTTT.

The rearrangement links TRBV6-5 to TRBJ1-2; 11 bases line up with TRBD1. CDR3 length: 14 residues. Unmatched junction bases numbered 4, after V lost 7 bases and J lost 3 bases. Germline V gene lookup returns CDR1 MNHEY and CDR2 SVGAGI. CDR3 sequence reads: CASKRGQGDYGYTF. CDR3 DNA sequence: TGTGCCAGCAAAAGGGGACAGGGGGACTATGGCTACACCTTC.

CDR3 sequence: CATERGQPQHF. Written as DNA, the CDR3 is TGTGCCACCGAGCGCGGTCAGCCCCAGCATTTT. The chain has TRBV15 and TRBJ1-5; D is unclear. This CDR3 has 11 residues. V lost 8 bases and J 6 bases, leaving 8 bases between the germline ends. Germline V gene data show CDR1 as LNHNV and CDR2 as YYDKDF (reference sequence).

This chain connects TRBV7-2 to TRBJ2-3, with D tentatively TRBD1 or TRBD2 (5 bases each). The CDR3 has 18 residues. Germline V lookup: CDR1 SGHTA, CDR2 FQGNSA. The ends were cut back, 1 base at V and 0 bases at J, with 17 bases in the middle. The CDR3, as DNA: TGTGCCAGCAGCTTAGGTGAGGGGTTGATCCCTAGCACAGATACGCAGTATTTT. As protein: CASSLGEGLIPSTDTQYF.

The rearrangement links TRBV6-4 to TRBJ1-6; D perhaps matches TRBD1 (6 bases). In germline, CDR1 is MRHNA, CDR2 SNTAGT. Trimming removed 2 bases at V and 5 bases at J, with 7 bases between. The CDR3 is made up of 14 amino acids. The CDR3 loop is CASSDGGDNSPLHF. The CDR3 DNA reads TGTGCCAGCAGTGACGGGGGCGATAATTCACCCCTCCACTTT.

The chain couples TRBV10-3 to TRBJ1-6; no firm D call. CDR3 length equals 14 residues. V dropped 0 bases and J dropped 8 bases, with 8 bases sitting between them. CDR1 and CDR2 (germline): ENHRY, SYGVKD. CDR3: CAISESSVDSPLHF. CDR3 coding DNA: TGTGCCATCAGTGAGTCATCGGTAGATTCACCCCTCCACTTT.

This chain links TRBV9 with TRBJ1-2; maybe TRBD1 (5 bases). The length of the CDR3 is 11 residues. The V and J ends lost 3 bases and 8 bases respectively, with 8 bases between them. Germline V gives CDR1 SGDLS, CDR2 YYNGEE. The CDR3: CASSAQGGYTF. In DNA form, the CDR3 reads TGTGCCAGCAGCGCTCAGGGCGGCTACACCTTC.

By its share, this clone is medium-sized. V usage is TRBV7-8 and J usage is TRBJ2-7; weak D call: TRBD2 (5 bases). The germline V gene encodes CDR1 SGHVS and CDR2 FQNEAQ. This CDR3 contains 16 residues. V was trimmed by 3 bases and J by 4 bases, leaving 19 bases between them. For the CDR3, the DNA is TGTGCCAGCAGCTTTTCAGCGGTGTTCGAGGGATACGAGCAGTACTTC. Its protein product is CASSFSAVFEGYEQYF.

The chain is built from TRBV28 and TRBJ1-5; D perhaps matches TRBD1 (5 bases). CDR3 size: 16 residues. The V and J ends lost 10 bases and 3 bases respectively, with 22 bases between them. The germline CDR1 and CDR2 sequences are MDHEN and SYDVKM. In nucleotides, the CDR3 is TGTGCCATCCTAGGGGCAGCAAGTAACAACAATCAGCCCCAGCATTTT. Translating it yields CAILGAASNNNQPQHF.

The gene calls are TRBV7-9 and TRBJ1-4; D might be TRBD1 (5 bases). Trimming left V 2 bases short and J 3 bases short, with 13 bases between. CDR3 length: 16 residues. Germline CDR1 is SEHNR and CDR2 is FQNEAQ (reference sequence). CDR3 nucleotides: TGTGCCAGCAGCTTACCCGGGACCCAGGCTAATGAAAAACTGTTTTTT. Amino acid sequence: CASSLPGTQANEKLFF.